This passage covers 25 T cell receptor beta chains from one sample sequenced in a study of T cells after yellow fever vaccination. Each CDR3 protein gets one entry after TCRdb re-called the 5' RACE reads with MiXCR. In the table there are fewer than 400,000 distinct CDR3 sequences, about 10% of which are singletons. The specimen comprised CD4+ T cells sorted from PBMCs, sampled 45 days after the yellow fever booster vaccination. The receptor source for this set is a young man who received the YFV17D yellow fever vaccine.

The rearrangement joins TRBV5-4 to TRBJ2-3; a possible D gene is TRBD1 (5 bases). This CDR3 is built from 14 residues. CDR1 SGHNT and CDR2 YYREEE come from the germline V gene (reference sequence). V lost 1 base, J lost 8 bases, and 14 bases lay in between. The CDR3 nucleotides read TGTGCCAGCAGCTTGTCAGGGATTCTGGTTACGCAGTATTTT. This sequence encodes CASSLSGILVTQYF.

This clonotype was counted many times. The chain recombines TRBV28 with TRBJ2-7, with D tentatively TRBD1 or TRBD2 (5 bases each). This CDR3 has 12 residues. Germline V gene sequence: CDR1 MDHEN, CDR2 SYDVKM. Trimming stripped 9 bases from V and 0 bases from J, with 9 bases between. DNA of the CDR3: TGTGCCAGTACCGGGACCTCCTACGAGCAGTACTTC. This encodes CASTGTSYEQYF.

This clonotype has at least ten counts. This chain links TRBV7-9 with TRBJ1-4, with D unresolved. The CDR3 is 11 residues long. Germline V gives CDR1 SEHNR, CDR2 FQNEAQ (reference sequence). Trimming took off 1 base at V and 11 bases at J, with 5 bases between the two ends. The CDR3 DNA reads as TGTGCCAGCAGCTTAGGGGCGAAACTGTTTTTT. Translating it yields CASSLGAKLFF.

This clonotype was seen more than once but under ten times. The chain employs TRBV4-2 and TRBJ2-5; possibly TRBD2 for D (6 bases). CDR1 and CDR2 (germline): LGHNA, YNFKEQ. Trimming removed 1 base at V and 1 base at J, with 16 bases between. The CDR3 covers 17 residues. For the CDR3, the DNA is TGTGCCAGCAGCCAAGGGTCCGCGGGGAGAGGCCAAGAGACCCAGTACTTC. Translated: CASSQGSAGRGQETQYF.

The CDR3 DNA follows: TGTGCCAGTAGTAAAGAGGGACTAGCGGGGAATGAGCAGTTCTTC. Protein product: CASSKEGLAGNEQFF. V usage is TRBV19 and J usage is TRBJ2-1; 13 bases are shared with TRBD2. V gave up 4 bases and J gave up 7 bases; unmatched junction bases: 4. Germline loops: CDR1 LNHDA, CDR2 SQIVND (reference sequence). CDR3 size: 15 residues.

This chain joins TRBV27 and TRBJ1-2; TRBD1 is a possible D gene (6 bases). CDR3 length: 15 residues. CDR1 and CDR2 (germline): MNHEY, SMNVEV (reference sequence). V lost 1 base and J lost 7, with 16 bases in between. The CDR3, as DNA: TGTGCCAGCAGTTTATTTGGCAGGGGTGGGAGTGGCTACACCTTC. It yields the protein CASSLFGRGGSGYTF.

This clonotype was observed many times. This chain connects TRBV4-1 to TRBJ2-2; 8 positions agree with TRBD1. Germline loops: CDR1 MGHRA, CDR2 YSYEKL. J was trimmed by 3 bases and V by 2 bases; bases with no gene match: 2. The CDR3 loop spans 15 amino acids. The CDR3 protein is CASSQWTGHTGELFF. CDR3 nucleotide sequence: TGCGCCAGCAGCCAATGGACAGGGCACACCGGGGAGCTGTTTTTT.

With respect to this clonotype: A much more abundant neighbour one base away suggests this may be a read error. The CDR3 DNA sequence: TGTGCCAGCAGCCAAGTTAGCACAGATACGCAGTATTTT. Amino acid sequence: CASSQVSTDTQYF. The V call is TRBV14, the J call TRBJ2-3, with no clear D. The CDR3 covers 13 residues. V lost 1 base, J lost 0 bases, and 2 bases lay in between. From germline, CDR1 is SGHDN and CDR2 FVKESK.

This clonotype was counted a few times. The chain has TRBV7-3 and TRBJ2-6, with 7 bases matching TRBD1. The CDR3 runs to 16 residues. After removal of 5 bases from V and 4 bases from J, the junction contained 8 bases not matched to a gene. Germline loops: CDR1 SGHTA, CDR2 FQGTGA. CDR3 nucleotides: TGTGCCAGCAGCGGAAACACAGGGGCCGGGGCCAACGTCCTGACTTTC. Translation: CASSGNTGAGANVLTF.

This clonotype turned up a few times. V usage is TRBV9 and J usage is TRBJ2-4, with TRBD1 matching over 7 bases. With V trimmed by 4 bases and J by 7 bases, 11 bases remained unmatched. The CDR3 totals 15 residues. Germline CDR1 reads SGDLS; CDR2 reads YYNGEE. Written as DNA, the CDR3 is TGTGCCAGCAGCATTGGACAGGACCGGGGTAACATTCAGTACTTC. Translating gives CASSIGQDRGNIQYF.

In its sample, this clonotype was seen a few times. This chain uses TRBV10-3 with TRBJ1-1; maybe TRBD1 (5 bases). The length of the CDR3 is 17 residues. The germline gives CDR1 ENHRY, CDR2 SYGVKD. The V and J ends lost 6 bases and 0 bases respectively, with 20 bases between them. CDR3 region: CAISVNNGGAVNTEAFF. The CDR3 nucleotides are TGTGCCATCAGCGTAAACAATGGAGGGGCTGTGAACACTGAAGCTTTCTTT.

This clonotype was observed many times. The rearrangement joins TRBV5-1 to TRBJ2-5; D call uncertain. CDR1 is SGHRS and CDR2 is YFSETQ in the germline V gene. This CDR3 is 13 amino acids long. Trimming shortened V by 0 bases and J by 3 bases, and 6 bases separated the two germline ends. The CDR3 sequence: CASSLDVEETQYF. In nucleotides, the CDR3 is TGCGCCAGCAGCTTGGATGTCGAAGAGACCCAGTACTTC.

This clonotype has only a few counts. The rearrangement links TRBV29-1 to TRBJ2-5, with D uncertain. V was cut by 0 bases and J by 2 bases, with 7 bases left in between. Germline V gene sequence: CDR1 SQVTM, CDR2 ANQGSEA. The CDR3 contains 13 residues. CDR3 residues: CSVEDRLQETQYF. The CDR3 DNA reads as TGCAGCGTTGAAGATCGGCTTCAAGAGACCCAGTACTTC.

In its sample, this clonotype was seen a few times. The chain carries TRBV6-2 or TRBV6-3 and TRBJ1-1; 8 nucleotides line up with TRBD1. CDR3 length: 18 amino acids. Trimming cost V 2 bases and J 1 base; bases outside gene matches: 12. The germline gives CDR1 MNHEY, CDR2 SVGEGT. CDR3 sequence reads: CASSYGKTGGARNTEAFF. The CDR3 region has the DNA TGTGCCAGCAGTTACGGAAAAACAGGGGGGGCGAGGAACACTGAAGCTTTCTTT.

The V gene is TRBV5-6, the J gene TRBJ2-7, with TRBD1 matching 10 bases. The ends lost 0 bases at V and 6 bases at J; junction bases unmatched: 3. The germline gives CDR1 SGHDT, CDR2 YYEEEE. The CDR3 runs 14 residues. Here the CDR3 reads CASSLVGDRGEQYF. In DNA form, the CDR3 reads TGTGCCAGCAGCTTGGTCGGGGACAGGGGCGAGCAGTACTTC.

The V gene is TRBV27, the J gene TRBJ2-7; D remains ambiguous. The germline gives CDR1 MNHEY, CDR2 SMNVEV (reference sequence). The CDR3 contains 11 residues. The V end lost 5 bases, the J end lost 4 bases, and 6 bases lay between the germline ends. The CDR3 region is CASSAKYEQYF. Here the CDR3 DNA reads TGTGCCAGCAGTGCAAAGTACGAGCAGTACTTC.

This clonotype has only a few counts. The CDR3 DNA follows: TGTGCCAGCAGCCAAGTCCCCAGCGGGACCCAGTACTTC. Its protein product is CASSQVPSGTQYF. This chain connects TRBV14 to TRBJ2-5, with TRBD2 as a possible D gene (5 bases). Germline V gene lookup returns CDR1 SGHDN and CDR2 FVKESK. The CDR3 contains 13 residues. V shed 1 base and J shed 7 bases, with 10 bases lying between them.

The chain links TRBV24-1 to TRBJ1-2; no firm D call. The CDR3 loop spans 14 amino acids. Germline V CDR1 and CDR2: KGHDR, SFDVKD. V was clipped by 4 bases and J by 8 bases, with 16 bases between them. The CDR3 sequence: CATSDRDSWRGYTF. CDR3 in DNA: TGTGCCACCAGTGACCGAGATTCTTGGAGGGGCTACACCTTC.

The chain uses TRBV10-3 and TRBJ1-2; D ambiguous. Trimming pared 9 bases from V and 5 bases from J, leaving 16 bases between. The germline V gene has CDR1 ENHRY and CDR2 SYGVKD. The CDR3 runs 13 residues. The CDR3 protein is CAIKGQTVYGYTF. The CDR3, as DNA: TGTGCCATTAAGGGCCAGACGGTGTATGGCTACACCTTC.

In its sample, this clonotype was seen a few times. This rearrangement joins TRBV9 to TRBJ2-7, with D perhaps TRBD2 (6 bases). V dropped 2 bases and J dropped 2 bases, with 11 bases sitting between them. Germline V gene lookup returns CDR1 SGDLS and CDR2 YYNGEE. The CDR3 extends over 14 amino acids. In nucleotides, the CDR3 is TGTGCCAGCAGCGTGCGGGACTTTACCTACGAGCAGTACTTC. It translates to CASSVRDFTYEQYF.

This clonotype occurred many times. V and J are TRBV7-8 and TRBJ2-7; TRBD2 might be the D (6 bases). V was pared by 4 bases and J by 2 bases, with 15 bases between. CDR1 is SGHVS and CDR2 is FQNEAQ in the germline V gene. The CDR3 spans 15 residues. The CDR3 here is CASSSPMWGAYEQYV. Here the CDR3 DNA reads TGTGCCAGCAGCTCCCCGATGTGGGGGGCCTACGAGCAGTACGTC.

Here the CDR3 DNA reads TGTGCCAGCACCCACTCCGGGACAGGCTCCGGGGAGCTGTTTTTT. It specifies CASTHSGTGSGELFF. This chain joins TRBV14 and TRBJ2-2; 8 bases are a match to TRBD1. V lost 7 bases, J lost 6 bases, and 10 bases stayed unmatched. Looked up from germline, CDR1 is SGHDN and CDR2 is FVKESK. This CDR3 comprises 15 residues. The variable domain in full, with the rest retrieved from reference TRBV14 and TRBJ2-2, is EAGVTQFPSHSVIEKGQTVTLRCDPISGHDNLYWYRRVMGKEIKFLLHFVKESKQDESGMPNNRFLAERTGGTYSTLKVQPAELEDSGVYFCASTHSGTGSGELFFGEGSRLTVL.

This clonotype was recorded at least ten times. In DNA form, the CDR3 reads TGCAGCGTACCGGGACAGATCACAGATACGCAGTATTTT. Protein: CSVPGQITDTQYF. The genes are TRBV29-1 and TRBJ2-3; 7 bases are shared with TRBD1. The CDR3 covers 13 residues. CDR1 and CDR2 from the germline V gene are SQVTM and ANQGSEA. Trimming cost V 6 bases and J 2 bases; bases outside gene matches: 5.

This clonotype was seen repeatedly, ten times or more. The rearrangement uses TRBV7-2 and TRBJ2-3, with 14 positions matching TRBD2. This CDR3 contains 17 residues. CDR1 is SGHTA and CDR2 is FQGNSA in the germline V gene. V was clipped by 3 bases and J by 5 bases; unmatched bases: 7. The CDR3 region is CASSFGLAGGRGDTQYF. The CDR3 DNA reads TGTGCCAGCAGCTTTGGACTAGCGGGGGGCCGTGGAGATACGCAGTATTTT. The full variable domain, with the rest looked up from reference TRBV7-2 and TRBJ2-3, is GAGVSQSPSNKVTEKGKDVELRCDPISGHTALYWYRQSLGQGLEFLIYFQGNSAPDKSGLPSDRFSAERTGGSVSTLTIQRTQQEDSAVYLCASSFGLAGGRGDTQYFGPGTRLTVL.

The J gene is TRBJ1-1, the V gene TRBV18, with a possible D match to TRBD1 (5 bases). Trimming took 4 bases from V and 1 from J, leaving 16 bases between them. Germline CDR1 KGHSH, CDR2 LQKENI. This CDR3 comprises 16 residues. CDR3 coding DNA: TGTGCCAGCTCACTCTTAGGAGGGGTCGCGAACACTGAAGCTTTCTTT. It specifies CASSLLGGVANTEAFF.